What follows is one TCR beta chain and its context. Donors were ostensibly healthy at sampling, although undocumented immune exposures were probable. This record comes from a study of cytomegalovirus exposure and HLA in healthy donors. The PCR ran on 60 Vbeta and 13 Jbeta primers. Method: immunoSEQ multiplex PCR; TCRdb's copy keeps in-frame clones and lacks some. Reported are more than 200,000 clones; the ten largest clones contain about 0.9%. The sequencing sample was made of PBMCs. The clonotype originates from a woman younger than 45 in good health and CMV-seropositive.

The CDR3 is CASSEFPGQASQKQYF. In nucleotides, the CDR3 is TGCGCCAGCAGTGAGTTCCCGGGACAGGCCTCCCAAAAGCAGTACTTC. The chain carries TRBV10-2 and TRBJ2-7, with 8 nucleotides matching TRBD1. CDR3 length: 16 amino acids. V lost 1 base to trimming and J lost 8 bases; unmatched junction nucleotides: 13. CDR1 WSHSY and CDR2 SAAADI come from the germline V gene.